Listed here are 7 T cell receptor beta chains from one sample, sequenced in a study of cytomegalovirus exposure and HLA in healthy donors. The PCR ran on 60 Vbeta and 13 Jbeta primers. Libraries were prepared by immunoSEQ multiplex PCR; TCRdb keeps only in-frame clonotypes and omits some of them. The sample holds some 120,000 clones, 74% seen once. Sequenced sample: PBMCs. The source of these receptors is a man aged 35-49 years in good health and CMV-seropositive.

V gene TRBV5-6 combines with J gene TRBJ1-2, with 7 bases identical to TRBD1. This CDR3 region has 15 residues. Germline trimming cut 7 bases from V and 2 bases from J; bases unmatched to any gene: 11. Germline CDR1 is SGHDT and CDR2 is YYEEEE. The CDR3 nucleotides are TGTGCCAGCGCCCTAGACCCCAGGGGGAACTATGGCTACACCTTC. This gives the protein CASALDPRGNYGYTF.

This sequence joins TRBV10-3 and TRBJ2-7, with D maybe TRBD2 (6 bases). The CDR3 is 14 residues long. Germline V gene lookup returns CDR1 ENHRY and CDR2 SYGVKD. Trimming pared 7 bases from V and 1 base from J, leaving 14 bases between. In DNA, the CDR3 is TGTGCCATCACCTCGAGCCGGGGGTCCTACGAGCAGTACTTC. Amino acids: CAITSSRGSYEQYF.

This sequence joins TRBV30 and TRBJ1-2; TRBD1 is a possible D gene (5 bases). Germline CDR1 GTSNPN, CDR2 SVGIG (reference sequence). The CDR3 spans 12 residues. Trimming pared 4 bases from V and 8 bases from J, leaving 14 bases between. The CDR3 bases are TGTGCCTGGACTGTCCTGACAGTGGGCTACACCTTC. Protein sequence: CAWTVLTVGYTF.

V is TRBV5-1 and J is TRBJ2-2; 7 nucleotides line up with TRBD1. The CDR3 consists of 16 residues. J was trimmed by 0 bases and V by 6 bases; bases with no gene match: 8. CDR1 SGHRS and CDR2 YFSETQ come from the germline V gene. CDR3 in amino acids: CASKLRTGTNTGELFF. The CDR3 coding sequence is TGCGCCAGCAAGCTTCGGACAGGAACGAACACCGGGGAGCTGTTTTTT. Together with reference TRBV5-1 and TRBJ2-2, the CDR3 gives the full variable domain: KAGVTQTPRYLIKTRGQQVTLSCSPISGHRSVSWYQQTPGQGLQFLFEYFSETQRNKGNFPGRFSGRQFSNSRSEMNVSTLELGDSALYLCASKLRTGTNTGELFFGEGSRLTVL.

The chain couples TRBV2 to TRBJ2-3; 7 bases line up with TRBD1. The CDR3 extends over 16 amino acids. Germline V gives CDR1 SNHLY, CDR2 FYNNEI. Germline trimming cut 4 bases from V and 3 bases from J; bases unmatched to any gene: 10. The CDR3, as DNA: TGTGCCAGCAGTGTTAAGGGGGCCTTGGGGACAGATACGCAGTATTTT. Translation: CASSVKGALGTDTQYF.

J is TRBJ1-2 and V is TRBV7-9, with D uncertain. CDR3 length: 13 residues. The germline V and J ends were trimmed by 5 bases and 2 bases, with 9 bases remaining between them. Germline loops: CDR1 SEHNR, CDR2 FQNEAQ (reference sequence). The CDR3 nucleotides are TGTGCCAGCAGCAAGAGGGAAAACTATGGCTACACCTTC. This codes for CASSKRENYGYTF.

This sequence joins TRBV19 and TRBJ2-1; 9 bases match TRBD2. Trimming at V came to 2 bases and at J to 3 bases, leaving 5 bases not matched to a gene. The V gene's germline CDR1 is LNHDA and CDR2 SQIVND (reference sequence). This CDR3 region has 16 residues. CDR3 in amino acids: CASSIRRRGGYNEQFF. CDR3 bases: TGTGCCAGTAGTATACGTCGGCGGGGGGGCTACAATGAGCAGTTCTTC.